These 18 T cell receptor beta chains were sequenced from one sample in a study of vaccination and CD4 T cells after COVID-19. Sequencing of DNA taken from cultured CD4+ T cells relied on the Oncomine TCR Beta short-read assay. TCRdb used MiXCR to reprocess the PCR reads, holding one entry per CDR3 protein. Counted here are about 15,000 distinct CDR3 sequences, roughly 63% occurring once; the ten biggest clones make up 6.2%. As for treatment: roughly 10-day PBMC culture with coronavirus spike peptide pools or control peptides (ViraFEST assay). For these receptors, no antigen is known. Sequenced input: CD4+ T cells from blood, cultured in vitro. Every receptor here comes from a human donor who had recovered from COVID-19.

The chain recombines TRBV2 with TRBJ2-7, with D unresolved. The germline V gene encodes CDR1 SNHLY and CDR2 FYNNEI. The V end lost 4 bases, the J end lost 5 bases, and 6 bases lay between the germline ends. CDR3 size: 11 residues. The chain's CDR3 is CASSVMDEQYF. Here the CDR3 DNA reads TGTGCCAGCAGTGTAATGGACGAGCAGTACTTC.

This clonotype was observed a handful of times. The chain carries TRBV19 and TRBJ2-3, with D possibly matching TRBD2 (6 bases). The CDR3 is 14 amino acids. The germline CDR1 and CDR2 sequences are LNHDA and SQIVND (reference sequence). V lost 5 bases and J lost 0, with 9 bases in between. The CDR3 coding sequence is TGTGCCAGTAGTCTAGCGTGGAGCACAGATACGCAGTATTTT. Translation: CASSLAWSTDTQYF.

This clonotype was detected only a few times. The rearrangement uses TRBV5-1 and TRBJ1-2, with D possibly being TRBD1 (6 bases). The germline V and J ends were trimmed by 4 bases and 4 bases, with 17 bases remaining between them. CDR1 is SGHRS and CDR2 is YFSETQ in the germline V gene. The CDR3 length is 15 residues. The CDR3 spells CASSRDGGGSYGYTF. The CDR3 nucleotides are TGCGCCAGCAGCCGGGACGGGGGCGGAAGCTATGGCTACACCTTC. The whole variable domain, filled in from reference TRBV5-1 and TRBJ1-2, reads KAGVTQTPRYLIKTRGQQVTLSCSPISGHRSVSWYQQTPGQGLQFLFEYFSETQRNKGNFPGRFSGRQFSNSRSEMNVSTLELGDSALYLCASSRDGGGSYGYTFGSGTRLTVV.

There are a few counts of this clonotype. The V and J genes are TRBV28 and TRBJ1-1; no clear D. Trimming cost V 8 bases and J 5 bases, with 12 bases left between them. The CDR3 covers 12 residues. Per germline, CDR1 MDHEN and CDR2 SYDVKM. The CDR3 coding sequence is TGTGCCAGCTTTGGCCGTCCTACTGAAGCTTTCTTT. It encodes CASFGRPTEAFF.

The chain is built from TRBV6-5 and TRBJ2-3, with TRBD1 matching 7 bases. The CDR3 loop spans 13 amino acids. Germline lookup yields CDR1 MNHEY and CDR2 SVGAGI. Unmatched junction bases numbered 5, after V lost 2 bases and J lost 9 bases. The CDR3 nucleotides read TGTGCCAGCAGTTACCCCCCGGGACAGACGCAGTATTTT. Protein sequence: CASSYPPGQTQYF.

The chain links TRBV6-1 to TRBJ1-2; the match to TRBD1 covers 7 bases. The germline V gene encodes CDR1 MNHNS and CDR2 SASEGT. The CDR3 runs to 15 residues. The trim removed 6 bases at V and 4 bases at J, leaving 11 bases unmatched. CDR3: CASSPSDREIYGYTF. The CDR3 DNA reads TGTGCCAGCAGCCCCTCCGACAGGGAAATCTATGGCTACACCTTC.

This clonotype has just a few counts. The CDR3 bases are TGCAGTGCCCTTAGCGGGAGAGGCTTAGGAGAGACCCAGTACTTC. Its translation: CSALSGRGLGETQYF. The genes are TRBV20-1 and TRBJ2-5, with 9 bases that match TRBD2. The CDR3 length is 15 residues. The trim removed 6 bases at V and 4 bases at J, leaving 12 bases unmatched. CDR1 and CDR2 from the germline V gene are DFQATT and SNEGSKA (reference sequence).

V and J are TRBV21-1 and TRBJ2-7; the table's D call TRBD1 went unverified against the DNA. TRBV21-1 counts as a pseudogene. CDR3 length equals 16 residues. In nucleotides, the CDR3 is TGTGCCAGCAGCCAGCCCCCTAGCCCGAGGGCCTACGAGCAGTACTTC. It translates to CASSQPPSPRAYEQYF.

The rearrangement links TRBV10-3 to TRBJ1-1; weak D call: TRBD1 (5 bases). Deletions cut 5 bases from V and 0 bases from J, with 10 bases between. The CDR3 spans 14 residues. Germline lookup yields CDR1 ENHRY and CDR2 SYGVKD. The CDR3 loop reads CAISQQELNTEAFF. The CDR3 nucleotides read TGTGCCATCAGTCAACAGGAGTTGAACACTGAAGCTTTCTTT.

The chain carries TRBV19 and TRBJ2-3, with unresolved D. Germline values: CDR1 LNHDA, CDR2 SQIVND (reference sequence). There are 12 residues in the CDR3. Trimming shortened V by 0 bases and J by 3 bases, and 1 base separated the two germline ends. CDR3 nucleotide sequence: TGTGCCAGTAGTATAGAGACAGATACGCAGTATTTT. Translated: CASSIETDTQYF.

This clonotype was seen a few times. The chain combines TRBV30 with TRBJ1-5; possible D gene TRBD1, 5 bases. The V end lost 0 bases, the J end lost 7 bases, and 13 bases lay between the germline ends. Germline V gene data show CDR1 as GTSNPN and CDR2 as SVGIG (reference sequence). The CDR3 loop spans 14 amino acids. CDR3: CAWSVRDGGQPQHF. The CDR3 DNA reads TGTGCCTGGAGTGTACGGGACGGAGGGCAGCCCCAGCATTTT. Full variable domain (outside the CDR3, taken from reference TRBV30 and TRBJ1-5): SQTIHQWPATLVQPVGSPLSLECTVEGTSNPNLYWYRQAAGRGLQLLFYSVGIGQISSEVPQNLSASRPQDRQFILSSKKLLLSDSGFYLCAWSVRDGGQPQHFGDGTRLSIL.

The chain is built from TRBV6-2 or TRBV6-3 and TRBJ2-2; TRBD2 might be the D (6 bases). This CDR3 contains 14 residues. Looked up from germline, CDR1 is MNHEY and CDR2 is SVGEGT. Trimming took 8 bases from V and 3 from J, leaving 13 bases between them. CDR3 DNA sequence: TGTGCCAGCTGGGGGGTCCTTTACACCGGGGAGCTGTTTTTT. Protein sequence: CASWGVLYTGELFF.

This clonotype was detected once. The V call is TRBV5-1, the J call TRBJ2-1, with TRBD2 identical over 9 bases. This CDR3 has 18 amino acids. Trimming at V came to 4 bases and at J to 10 bases, leaving 21 bases not matched to a gene. Germline CDR1 is SGHRS and CDR2 is YFSETQ. CDR3 amino acids: CASSAGGLAGAFGGEQFF. Here the CDR3 DNA reads TGCGCCAGCAGCGCGGGAGGTTTAGCGGGGGCTTTTGGGGGCGAGCAGTTCTTC.

CDR3 coding DNA: TGCAGTGCTACAAAAGGGGCTCTGAAGGGCTATGGCTACACCTTC. Translation: CSATKGALKGYGYTF. The V gene is TRBV20-1, the J gene TRBJ1-2; possibly TRBD1 for D (5 bases). This CDR3 region has 15 residues. The germline gives CDR1 DFQATT, CDR2 SNEGSKA (reference sequence). With 4 bases removed from V and 4 bases from J, the gap between germline ends came to 19 bases.

The chain is built from TRBV7-3 and TRBJ2-5; D possibly corresponds to TRBD2 (6 bases). CDR1 is SGHTA and CDR2 is FQGTGA in the germline V gene. The CDR3 is 16 amino acids. The ends were cut back, 2 bases at V and 0 bases at J, with 13 bases in the middle. CDR3 residues: CASSLSGGMHQETQYF. The DNA of the CDR3 is TGTGCCAGCAGCTTATCTGGCGGGATGCACCAAGAGACCCAGTACTTC.

The V call is TRBV6-1, the J call TRBJ1-1; 7 bases map to TRBD1. Trimming at V came to 6 bases and at J to 0 bases, leaving 7 bases not matched to a gene. The CDR3 covers 15 residues. CDR1 and CDR2 from the germline V gene are MNHNS and SASEGT. The DNA of the CDR3 is TGTGCCAGCAGGGGAACAGGGGCCCTGAACACTGAAGCTTTCTTT. Translating it yields CASRGTGALNTEAFF.

This chain links TRBV24-1 with TRBJ1-4; TRBD1 is a possible D gene (6 bases). Deletions cut 5 bases from V and 8 bases from J, with 26 bases between. This CDR3 comprises 18 residues. CDR1 KGHDR and CDR2 SFDVKD come from the germline V gene. The CDR3: CATSGPNPQGQGGEKLFF. CDR3 DNA sequence: TGTGCCACCAGTGGCCCTAACCCCCAGGGGCAGGGAGGCGAAAAACTGTTTTTT.

Only a few counts were recorded for this clonotype. The J gene is TRBJ1-5, the V gene TRBV15; D not resolved. The V gene lost 0 bases and the J gene lost 0 bases, with 15 bases spanning the gap. CDR3 size: 18 residues. Looked up from germline, CDR1 is LNHNV and CDR2 is YYDKDF (reference sequence). In DNA, the CDR3 is TGTGCCACCAGCAGAGATTCATCGACCGGTTATAGCAATCAGCCCCAGCATTTT. Its protein product is CATSRDSSTGYSNQPQHF.